The source of this TCR beta chain is a study of T-cell memory formation after mild COVID-19. CDR1 is SGDLS and CDR2 is YYNGEE in the germline V gene. The CDR3 loop spans 14 amino acids. The ends were cut back, 4 bases at V and 9 bases at J, with 17 bases in the middle. Only one count was recorded for this clonotype. Each CDR3 protein is one row after TCRdb ran MiXCR on the 5' RACE reads. The table records 500,000 to 550,000 distinct CDR3 sequences, around 21% of them present only once. The receptor was derived from an adult woman who had mild COVID-19 (a few samples of this study predate the infection). Cell type and time point are not known. The chain employs TRBV9 and TRBJ1-3; a weak D match, TRBD1 (5 bases). Sequenced input: PBMCs or a T cell subset sorted from them (not recorded which). The CDR3 spells CASSSELGAVTIYF. In nucleotides, the CDR3 is TGTGCCAGCAGCTCCGAATTAGGGGCGGTCACCATATATTTT. The full variable domain, its missing parts supplied by reference TRBV9 and TRBJ1-3, is DSGVTQTPKHLITATGQRVTLRCSPRSGDLSVYWYQQSLDQGLQFLIQYYNGEERAKGNILERFSAQQFPDLHSELNLSSLELGDSALYFCASSSELGAVTIYFGEGSWLTVV.